The 7 T cell receptor beta chains listed next were all sequenced from one sample in a study of response to subunit inactivated influenza vaccine. TCRdb reprocessed the RT-PCR reads via MiXCR and lists one record per CDR3 protein. The table includes roughly 500,000 distinct CDR3 sequences, around 25% detected once. Sequencing was performed on CD4+ T cells sorted from PBMCs, taken more than 4 days after vaccination. Source of these receptors: a man between 45 and 60 years old who received an inactivated influenza vaccine.

This chain joins TRBV6-1 and TRBJ1-5, with D tentatively TRBD1 (5 bases). The germline V gene has CDR1 MNHNS and CDR2 SASEGT. This CDR3 comprises 15 residues. V lost 4 bases and J 4 bases, leaving 14 bases between the germline ends. The CDR3 nucleotides read TGTGCCAGCAGTGCCATCAGGGCTGGGAATCAGCCCCAGCATTTT. Its protein product is CASSAIRAGNQPQHF.

J is TRBJ2-1 and V is TRBV28; the D gene could be TRBD1 or TRBD2 (5 bases each). The germline V and J ends were trimmed by 6 bases and 1 base, with 19 bases remaining between them. The CDR3 extends over 17 amino acids. CDR1 and CDR2 from the germline V gene are MDHEN and SYDVKM. The CDR3 DNA follows: TGTGCCAGCAGCCAACCGGGATCGAGGGGTTCCTACAATGAGCAGTTCTTC. It codes for CASSQPGSRGSYNEQFF.

The chain has TRBV4-2 and TRBJ1-2, with D unclear. The germline V gene encodes CDR1 LGHNA and CDR2 YNFKEQ. Trimming took off 6 bases at V and 0 bases at J, with 11 bases between the two ends. There are 14 residues in the CDR3. The CDR3: CASSPSLANYGYTF. In DNA, the CDR3 is TGTGCCAGCAGTCCCTCCCTAGCTAACTATGGCTACACCTTC.

This clonotype was detected only a few times. V gene TRBV6-2 or TRBV6-3 combines with J gene TRBJ1-5; D gene uncertain. V gave up 2 bases and J gave up 5 bases, with 7 bases separating them. CDR1 is MNHEY and CDR2 is SVGEGT in the germline V gene. This CDR3 region has 13 residues. The CDR3 bases are TGTGCCAGCAGTTACGCGACCTATCAGCCCCAGCATTTT. This gives the protein CASSYATYQPQHF.

This clonotype has more than one count but fewer than ten. The chain combines TRBV6-5 with TRBJ1-6; D remains unclear. V was shortened by 0 bases and J by 8 bases, with 5 bases between the two germline ends. The CDR3 is 13 residues long. Germline CDR1 reads MNHEY; CDR2 reads SVGAGI. CDR3 DNA sequence: TGTGCCAGCAGTTACTCCCTCCATTCACCCCTCCACTTT. Its translation is CASSYSLHSPLHF.

This clonotype was detected many times. The chain employs TRBV24-1 and TRBJ1-2, with 8 positions matching TRBD1. V lost 3 bases to trimming and J lost 7 bases; unmatched junction nucleotides: 12. Germline V lookup: CDR1 KGHDR, CDR2 SFDVKD. The CDR3 extends over 16 amino acids. The CDR3 DNA reads TGTGCCACCAGTGATCCCCGAAACACAGGGACAGGTGGCTACACCTTC. It encodes CATSDPRNTGTGGYTF.

CDR3 nucleotides: TGCAGTGCTCCAACGGTCCCACAGGGGGCGGGTGAGCAGTTCTTC. Amino acids: CSAPTVPQGAGEQFF. The chain combines TRBV20-1 with TRBJ2-1; 9 nucleotides align to TRBD1. This CDR3 has 15 amino acids. The V segment lost 5 bases and the J segment 9 bases; nucleotides outside the gene matches: 14. Germline lookup yields CDR1 DFQATT and CDR2 SNEGSKA (reference sequence).